This T cell receptor beta chain emerged from a study of Ad26.COV2.S vaccination and SARS-CoV-2 variants. Background on the study: Once or twice, 56 days apart, Ad26.COV2.S was delivered intramuscularly.

The treatment was: about 20 received Ad26.COV2.S at low or high dose, single or two shots; roughly five received placebo; per-sample allocation not given. After the first vaccine or placebo injection, samples were drawn on day 63. A Boston adult aged 18-55 years was the donor. Sequencing was performed with immunoSEQ multiplex PCR; in TCRdb, only in-frame clones are kept and a portion is missing. Of around 300,000 clones detected, roughly 90% appear once; the ten largest clones hold approximately 5.8%. In germline, CDR1 is MNHEY, CDR2 SMNVEV (reference sequence). V trimming: 6 bases; J trimming: 7 bases; junction bases outside the gene matches: 9. The CDR3 covers 17 residues.

Sequencing was performed on peripheral blood, taken in a trial of Ad26.COV2.S vaccine versus placebo. V usage is TRBV27 and J usage is TRBJ2-1; TRBD2 agrees at 16 bases. This clonotype was obtained from a person aged 18 to 59 who received the Ad26.COV2.S COVID-19 vaccine or a placebo. The CDR3 sequence is CASRSPGLAGGPNEQFF. The CDR3 DNA follows: TGTGCCAGCAGATCCCCGGGACTAGCGGGGGGGCCGAATGAGCAGTTCTTC.